This T cell receptor (beta chain) derives from a study of T cell clonality in common variable immunodeficiency (dated by TCRdb to about 2015). What the study reported, not specific to this receptor: Compared with healthy controls, CVID subjects showed increased TCRbeta clonality (t-test p = 0.018), a feature most characteristic of about a third of subjects. Even though DNA input was the same, control samples had an average of around 81,000 unique sequences each, compared with about 30,000 in CVID samples. Healthy controls shared more TCRbeta clones with each other than CVID subjects shared among themselves (p < 0.0001). According to the authors, finding the cause of the higher clonality in CVID would require sequencing the repertoires of T cell subpopulations. Correlations of repertoire features with clinical complications were constrained by heterogeneity among patients within the CVID cohort. CVID TCRbeta sequences reportedly showed fewer deletions and N-nucleotide insertions and lacked highly modified clones with 13 or more V deletions.

V sheds 0 bases and J sheds 5 bases, leaving 14 bases between their ends. The CDR3 spans 15 residues, from the cysteine through the phenylalanine. Of the CDR3's DNA, 36 bases were read; they are in frame from base 1. Via the germline V gene, CDR1 is KGHSH and CDR2 LQKENI. Turning to this clone: The specificity of this receptor is unknown. The CDR3 extends 3 residues past the end of the read, so its final part is completed from the germline J gene.

Diagnosis of CVID followed standard criteria, namely serum IgG, IgA and/or IgM below the normal range together with specific antibody deficiency. There were around 44 subjects in the CVID group (roughly 15 female and 29 male), ranging in age from roughly 8 to 65 years, with a mean age of around 40. Predominantly Caucasian heritage was noted among both the CVID patients and the healthy controls. At the time of study participation, every CVID subject had been on replacement immunoglobulin therapy for one year or longer. At the time of blood collection, no CVID subject was ill or was being treated with immunomodulatory or immunosuppressive medication. Heparinized peripheral whole blood samples of about 5 to 9 ml were collected from each donor. TCRbeta CDR3 repertoires were sequenced from genomic DNA of adults with common variable immune deficiency (CVID) and healthy adult controls. To isolate peripheral blood mononuclear cells, diluted blood was subjected to density centrifugation over Hypaque 1077 or Ficoll-Paque. Genomic DNA was obtained from unsorted mononuclear cells through either Qiagen column purification or a centrifugation-based method.

For sequencing, equivalent amounts of genomic DNA were input from CVID and control samples. For every sample, a 60 bp segment covering the rearranged TCRbeta CDR3 region was amplified and then sequenced. The immunoSEQ assay, a bias-corrected multiplex PCR combined with high-throughput sequencing, was used to amplify TCRbeta. On the authors' methods: Every unique nucleotide sequence was considered a clone and was annotated with V, D and J genes, copy number and frequency. Sequences were labeled productive if in frame, and non-productive if out of frame or containing stop codons. Clonality was calculated from Shannon's entropy as previously described. Mean CDR3 Kyte-Doolittle hydropathy was derived from the predicted amino acid sequences of productive clones. Hierarchical clustering of scaled V gene usage was performed with the R hclust function using Manhattan distance and complete linkage. Sharing of clones by CDR3 amino acid sequence was evaluated by resampling 12 repertoires per group over 100 rounds. The repertoires were searched for approximately 70 published EBV-specific and almost 250 published CMV-specific TCRbeta sequences. A couple of CVID samples that yielded fewer than 10,000 sequences were excluded from the analysis, so approximately 40 CVID repertoires were retained. The table was pulled from immuneACCESS by TCRdb, which kept in-frame rearrangements only. Such tables lose some clones; where checked, under half of the loss comes from unresolved V genes, and the rest has no known cause. The V and J calls and clone size are taken from that table; D and trimming were inferred from the DNA. For this sample, around 16,000 clones are listed, none of them singletons. The top ten clonotypes cover approximately 12% of the sample.

The chain links TRBV18 with TRBJ2-7, with the D gene call left open. This clonotype was sampled from a human donor with common variable immunodeficiency. The sample comprised peripheral blood mononuclear cells. The CDR3: CASSPPTNGDHEQYF. CDR3 bases read: TGTGCCAGCTCACCACCGACAAACGGTGACCACGAG.